The 9 T cell receptor beta chains reported below all come from one sample, sequenced in a study of CD8 T cells in ankylosing spondylitis (dated by TCRdb to about 2017). The paper as a whole reports these results and caveats: Blood from ankylosing spondylitis patients appeared to be characterized by a TCR beta motif composed of 7 to 9 highly homologous amino acid variants.

No antigen has been identified for these receptors. The receptor library was made with 5' RACE. The sequencing machine was an Illumina HiSeq 2500. TCRdb trimmed public reads at Q25 via fastp, called clones via MiXCR and kept in-frame beta chains. Under each unique CDR3 protein, matching rows form one entry showing the most common genes and DNA. The sample includes around 480,000 distinct CDR3 sequences, with about 15% observed a single time. The ten largest clones capture approximately 1% of the sample. What was sequenced was blood, either unsorted or a sorted T cell fraction (not recorded which). These receptors came from a male donor with ankylosing spondylitis.

The CDR3 nucleotides read TGCAGTGCTCAAACGTGGGCCGGGGAGACCCAGTACTTC. Translation: CSAQTWAGETQYF. V usage is TRBV20-1 and J usage is TRBJ2-5; no reliable D call. V was shortened by 5 bases and J by 5 bases, with 15 bases between the two germline ends. The CDR3 totals 13 residues. CDR1 and CDR2 (germline): DFQATT, SNEGSKA (reference sequence).

This clonotype showed up many times. The chain is built from TRBV12-3 or TRBV12-4 and TRBJ1-5, with TRBD1 matching 9 bases. With 5 bases clipped from V and 7 bases from J, the junction kept 9 bases outside the gene matches. The CDR3 contains 15 residues. CDR3: CASSPHRGQGQPQHF. The CDR3 DNA is TGTGCCAGCAGTCCGCACAGGGGGCAAGGACAGCCCCAGCATTTT.

This clonotype was seen at least ten times. The rearrangement links TRBV29-1 to TRBJ2-5, with TRBD2 matching 8 bases. V dropped 6 bases and J dropped 2; count of bases not matched to a gene: 8. The CDR3 totals 14 residues. Looked up from germline, CDR1 is SQVTM and CDR2 is ANQGSEA. DNA of the CDR3: TGCAGCGTAGGGGTAGCGGGGCCACAAGAGACCCAGTACTTC. The encoded protein is CSVGVAGPQETQYF.

This clonotype was seen a few times. The chain is built from TRBV20-1 and TRBJ2-5, with D possibly matching TRBD2 (5 bases). The V end was cut by 0 bases, the J end by 2 bases, with 13 bases between. This CDR3 is 15 amino acids long. CDR1 DFQATT and CDR2 SNEGSKA come from the germline V gene (reference sequence). The CDR3: CSARDWRLEQETQYF. DNA of the CDR3: TGCAGTGCTAGAGATTGGAGGCTCGAACAAGAGACCCAGTACTTC.

The gene calls are TRBV3-1 and TRBJ1-2; no firm D call. The V and J ends lost 3 bases and 3 bases respectively, with 17 bases between them. Germline CDR1 and CDR2: LGHDT and YNNKEL (reference sequence). There are 16 residues in the CDR3. The CDR3 DNA is TGTGCCAGCAGCCATCATAGGACGCAACCCCACTATGGCTACACCTTC. The encoded protein is CASSHHRTQPHYGYTF.

This chain joins TRBV5-1 and TRBJ2-3; 8 positions match TRBD2. The J segment lost 4 bases and the V segment lost 0 bases, leaving 4 bases of the junction unmatched. CDR1 and CDR2 from the germline V gene are SGHRS and YFSETQ. The CDR3 contains 15 residues. DNA of the CDR3: TGCGCCAGCAGCTTGGGTCCTAGCGGGTCAGATACGCAGTATTTT. Protein product: CASSLGPSGSDTQYF.

The chain combines TRBV7-6 with TRBJ2-7; possibly TRBD1 or TRBD2 for D (5 bases each). Trimming removed 5 bases at V and 3 bases at J, with 14 bases between. This CDR3 region has 14 residues. From germline, CDR1 is SGHVS and CDR2 FNYEAQ. The DNA for the CDR3 is TGTGCCAGCAGCCCCTCTAGAGGGGTCTACGAGCAGTACTTC. Translating it yields CASSPSRGVYEQYF.

This clonotype was seen more than once but under ten times. V and J are TRBV27 and TRBJ1-4; TRBD1 might be the D (5 bases). In germline, CDR1 is MNHEY, CDR2 SMNVEV (reference sequence). The germline V and J ends were trimmed by 6 bases and 8 bases, with 13 bases remaining between them. This CDR3 region has 13 residues. The CDR3 here is CASRGRIGEKLFF. The CDR3 DNA reads as TGTGCCAGCAGGGGACGGATTGGCGAAAAACTGTTTTTT.

This clonotype was counted between two and nine times. This chain joins TRBV27 and TRBJ2-7; D is undetermined. Germline loops: CDR1 MNHEY, CDR2 SMNVEV (reference sequence). CDR3 length equals 15 residues. Trimming took off 5 bases at V and 2 bases at J, with 16 bases between the two ends. CDR3 bases: TGTGCCAGCAGTGAACTAAGACTGGGAACCTACGAGCAGTACTTC. Protein sequence: CASSELRLGTYEQYF.